These 5 T cell receptor beta chains were sequenced from one sample in a study of prognosis after radiotherapy for stage I lung cancer. Two rounds of multiplex PCR amplified TCR beta CDR3 from genomic DNA. It was primers specific to each TRBV and TRBJ gene that first-round PCR used. TCRdb passed the multiplex PCR reads through MiXCR, listing each CDR3 protein once. The table lists more than 9,000 distinct CDR3 sequences, 45% to 65% of them singletons, with 7% in the top ten. This sample comprised PBMCs, obtained before or after stereotactic body radiation therapy (not recorded which). All receptors come from a donor of 50 years or more with non-small cell lung cancer.

The chain employs TRBV5-1 and TRBJ1-1; D perhaps matches TRBD1 (5 bases). The CDR3 has 13 amino acids. V lost 0 bases, J lost 10 bases, and 13 bases lay in between. In germline, CDR1 is SGHRS, CDR2 YFSETQ. The CDR3 loop reads CASSLESPGGAFF. CDR3 in DNA: TGCGCCAGCAGCTTGGAGTCACCGGGGGGAGCTTTCTTT.

V is TRBV12-3 or TRBV12-4 and J is TRBJ2-7; D might be TRBD2 (5 bases). V lost 6 bases and J lost 3, with 9 bases in between. This CDR3 comprises 12 residues. The DNA for the CDR3 is TGTGCCAGCAGCCCCGGGGACTACGAGCAGTACTTC. It translates to CASSPGDYEQYF.

By share of the sample, this clonotype is medium-sized. The chain combines TRBV6-1 with TRBJ2-1, with 8 bases matching TRBD2. The J segment lost 8 bases and the V segment lost 6 bases, leaving 12 bases of the junction unmatched. Germline assignment: CDR1 MNHNS and CDR2 SASEGT. The length of the CDR3 is 15 residues. The CDR3: CASRIAGNLGDEQFF. The CDR3 region has the DNA TGTGCCAGCAGAATAGCGGGAAACTTGGGGGATGAGCAGTTCTTC.

The V call is TRBV24-1, the J call TRBJ2-7; D might be TRBD1 (5 bases). Per germline, CDR1 KGHDR and CDR2 SFDVKD. With 2 bases removed from V and 6 bases from J, the gap between germline ends came to 10 bases. The CDR3 contains 13 residues. CDR3 sequence reads: CATSDSAGSEQYF. CDR3 sequence (DNA): TGTGCCACCAGTGATTCAGCAGGGTCCGAGCAGTACTTC.

The rearrangement uses TRBV6-1 and TRBJ1-1; 9 positions match TRBD1. V was pared by 3 bases and J by 0 bases, with 14 bases of the junction left unmatched. The CDR3 has 19 residues. Germline CDR1 is MNHNS and CDR2 is SASEGT. The CDR3 nucleotides read TGTGCCAGCAGTGACCGCTGGGGCCGGACAGGGGCCATGAACACTGAAGCTTTCTTT. This encodes CASSDRWGRTGAMNTEAFF.